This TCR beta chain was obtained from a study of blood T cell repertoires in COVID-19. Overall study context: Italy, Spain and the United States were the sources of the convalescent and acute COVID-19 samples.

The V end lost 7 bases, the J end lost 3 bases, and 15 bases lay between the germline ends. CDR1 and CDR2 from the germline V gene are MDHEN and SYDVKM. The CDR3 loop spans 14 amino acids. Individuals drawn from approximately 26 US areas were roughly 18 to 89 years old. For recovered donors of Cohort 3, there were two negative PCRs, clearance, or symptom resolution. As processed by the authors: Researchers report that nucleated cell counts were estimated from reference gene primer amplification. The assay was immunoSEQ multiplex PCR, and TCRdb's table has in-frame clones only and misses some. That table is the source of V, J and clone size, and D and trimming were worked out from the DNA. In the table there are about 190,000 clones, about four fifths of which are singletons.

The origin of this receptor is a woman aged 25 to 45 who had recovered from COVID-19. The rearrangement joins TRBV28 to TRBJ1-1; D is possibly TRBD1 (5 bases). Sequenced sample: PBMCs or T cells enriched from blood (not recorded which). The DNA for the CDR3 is TGTGCCAGCACCGGCGGGGGGAGGTACACTGAAGCTTTCTTT. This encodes CASTGGGRYTEAFF.